Following are 24 T cell receptor beta chains from one sample sequenced in a study of blood T cell repertoires in COVID-19. The table came from immunoSEQ multiplex PCR; TCRdb's copy has only in-frame clones and leaves some out. The table shows around 56,000 clones, with 87% occurring only once. Sequences were obtained from peripheral blood. These receptors came from a man in his sixties with active or convalescent COVID-19.

The chain links TRBV5-1 to TRBJ2-5; 9 positions match TRBD2. The CDR3 contains 15 residues. V dropped 0 bases and J dropped 4; count of bases not matched to a gene: 4. Germline CDR1 SGHRS, CDR2 YFSETQ. As DNA, the CDR3 is TGCGCCAGCAGCTTGGGAGCTAGCGGGGTAGAGACCCAGTACTTC. The encoded protein is CASSLGASGVETQYF.

V gene TRBV27 combines with J gene TRBJ1-6; D call uncertain. V shed 2 bases and J shed 0 bases, with 8 bases lying between them. Germline V CDR1 and CDR2: MNHEY, SMNVEV (reference sequence). This CDR3 contains 16 residues. The CDR3 coding sequence is TGTGCCAGCAGTTTAACCGAGAGCTCCTATAATTCACCCCTCCACTTT. It translates to CASSLTESSYNSPLHF.

This clone has only one observation. The rearrangement links TRBV6-5 to TRBJ1-6; D uncertain. The CDR3 spans 14 residues. Trimming pared 5 bases from V and 6 bases from J, leaving 11 bases between. CDR1 is MNHEY, CDR2 SVGAGI, per germline. The CDR3 spells CASSNGRSNSPLHF. The CDR3, as DNA: TGTGCCAGCAGTAATGGCAGGTCTAATTCACCCCTCCACTTT.

J is TRBJ1-4 and V is TRBV10-2; the D is unclear. V lost 4 bases and J lost 8, with 8 bases in between. In germline, CDR1 is WSHSY, CDR2 SAAADI. This CDR3 region has 12 residues. In DNA form, the CDR3 reads TGCGCCAGCAGTGGGTACGAGGAAAAACTGTTTTTT. Its translation: CASSGYEEKLFF.

This chain connects TRBV18 to TRBJ2-5; 7 bases match TRBD1. Losses at the gene ends were 8 bases for V and 5 bases for J; bases not matched to a gene: 8. Looked up from germline, CDR1 is KGHSH and CDR2 is LQKENI. The CDR3 is 13 residues long. Here the CDR3 DNA reads TGTGCCAGCCGCACAGGGGAGCGGGAGACCCAGTACTTC. This encodes CASRTGERETQYF.

This clone was seen only a few times. V usage is TRBV19 and J usage is TRBJ2-4, with D tentatively TRBD2 (6 bases). The V gene lost 6 bases and the J gene lost 6 bases, with 9 bases spanning the gap. The length of the CDR3 is 12 residues. Germline V gives CDR1 LNHDA, CDR2 SQIVND (reference sequence). In nucleotides, the CDR3 is TGTGCCAGTAGCCAGGGACTAAACATTCAGTACTTC. Protein sequence: CASSQGLNIQYF.

This clone was counted a few times. The CDR3 is CASSLGKVQGATNEKLFF. The CDR3 nucleotides read TGTGCCAGCAGCTTAGGGAAGGTCCAGGGGGCAACTAATGAAAAACTGTTTTTT. V is TRBV11-2 and J is TRBJ1-4; 7 bases are shared with TRBD1. Germline V lookup: CDR1 SGHAT, CDR2 FQNNGV. The junction had 8 bases not matched to a gene; V was cut back by 1 base and J by 0 bases. This CDR3 is 18 amino acids long.

The rearrangement joins TRBV10-1 to TRBJ1-2; D ambiguous. V dropped 2 bases and J dropped 4 bases, with 14 bases sitting between them. Germline CDR1 and CDR2: WNHNN and SYGVQD (reference sequence). CDR3 size: 15 residues. Written as DNA, the CDR3 is TGCGCCAGCAGTGAGCGGCCGGAGGACCCCTATGGCTACACCTTC. Its protein product is CASSERPEDPYGYTF.

This chain connects TRBV11-2 to TRBJ2-1; 7 nucleotides match TRBD2. The V gene's germline CDR1 is SGHAT and CDR2 FQNNGV. This CDR3 has 12 amino acids. V lost 5 bases and J lost 12; bases outside the gene matches: 7. The CDR3 DNA reads TGTGCCAGCAGCCCAGGGAGGGGCTGGCAGTTCTTC. Its protein is CASSPGRGWQFF.

The chain couples TRBV10-2 to TRBJ1-1; D call uncertain. CDR1 WSHSY and CDR2 SAAADI come from the germline V gene. Trimming took 3 bases from V and 0 from J, leaving 5 bases between them. The CDR3 has 13 residues. The CDR3 spells CASSDRLNTEAFF. Here the CDR3 DNA reads TGCGCCAGCAGTGACAGGCTGAACACTGAAGCTTTCTTT.

This chain uses TRBV6-2 or TRBV6-3 with TRBJ1-5; TRBD1 agrees at 7 bases. V lost 5 bases to trimming and J lost 7 bases; unmatched junction nucleotides: 11. The germline V gene encodes CDR1 MNHEY and CDR2 SVGEGT. CDR3 length: 15 residues. Written as DNA, the CDR3 is TGTGCCAGCAGTACCCGACAGGGAAGCTACCAGCCCCAGCATTTT. It yields the protein CASSTRQGSYQPQHF.

This clone was observed a handful of times. The V call is TRBV5-1, the J call TRBJ2-5; 9 nucleotides agree with TRBD1. From germline, CDR1 is SGHRS and CDR2 YFSETQ. V was pared by 4 bases and J by 4 bases, with 5 bases of the junction left unmatched. This CDR3 spans 14 amino acids. In DNA, the CDR3 is TGCGCCAGCAGCCAAGCGACAGGGGGAGAGACCCAGTACTTC. Residues: CASSQATGGETQYF.

This chain connects TRBV4-1 to TRBJ2-1, with a tentative D call TRBD1 (5 bases). The germline V and J ends were trimmed by 1 base and 15 bases, with 19 bases remaining between them. The germline V gene has CDR1 MGHRA and CDR2 YSYEKL. This CDR3 is built from 14 residues. CDR3 DNA sequence: TGCGCCAGCAGCCAAGTGAGTCCAGGGAATTTACGGTTCTTC. This gives the protein CASSQVSPGNLRFF.

CDR3 nucleotides: TGTGCCAGTAGTGTCCTCGGGGGTGACTACGAGCAGTACTTC. This codes for CASSVLGGDYEQYF. The chain has TRBV19 and TRBJ2-7, with a possible D match to TRBD2 (6 bases). The V end was cut by 5 bases, the J end by 3 bases, with 14 bases between. The length of the CDR3 is 14 residues. CDR1 and CDR2 (germline): LNHDA, SQIVND (reference sequence).

The V call is TRBV5-1, the J call TRBJ2-7, with D possibly TRBD2 on 5 matching bases. Deletions cut 0 bases from V and 2 bases from J, with 9 bases between. The CDR3 consists of 14 residues. Germline V gene data show CDR1 as SGHRS and CDR2 as YFSETQ. This CDR3 is CASSLGPGAYEQYF. CDR3 sequence (DNA): TGCGCCAGCAGCTTGGGCCCCGGGGCCTACGAGCAGTACTTC.

The chain joins TRBV7-6 to TRBJ1-6; D is undetermined. Germline assignment: CDR1 SGHVS and CDR2 FNYEAQ. V shed 0 bases and J shed 1 base, with 7 bases lying between them. CDR3 length: 16 residues. The CDR3 sequence: CASSLAAVSYNSPLHF. The CDR3 DNA is TGTGCCAGCAGCTTAGCGGCGGTGTCCTATAATTCACCCCTCCACTTT. Full variable domain (remainder filled in from reference TRBV7-6 and TRBJ1-6): GAGVSQSPRYKVTKRGQDVALRCDPISGHVSLYWYRQALGQGPEFLTYFNYEAQQDKSGLPNDRFSAERPEGSISTLTIQRTEQRDSAMYRCASSLAAVSYNSPLHFGNGTRLTVT.

The V gene is TRBV6-5, the J gene TRBJ2-3; a weak D match, TRBD1 (6 bases). This CDR3 has 14 amino acids. The germline V gene has CDR1 MNHEY and CDR2 SVGAGI. The V gene lost 11 bases and the J gene lost 0 bases, with 15 bases spanning the gap. The CDR3: CASRLQGSTDTQYF. DNA for the CDR3: TGTGCCTCACGACTCCAGGGGAGCACAGATACGCAGTATTTT.

The chain links TRBV7-2 to TRBJ2-5; maybe TRBD1 (5 bases). Trimming stripped 2 bases from V and 4 bases from J, with 14 bases between. This CDR3 has 15 residues. Germline V gene data show CDR1 as SGHTA and CDR2 as FQGNSA. CDR3 sequence (DNA): TGTGCCAGCAGCTTAATCGGTAGGGGTTTAGAGACCCAGTACTTC. Amino acid sequence: CASSLIGRGLETQYF.

This chain uses TRBV28 with TRBJ2-1, with a weak D call TRBD2 (6 bases). The CDR3 extends over 14 amino acids. The V and J ends lost 2 bases and 5 bases respectively, with 10 bases between them. The V gene's germline CDR1 is MDHEN and CDR2 SYDVKM. The chain's CDR3 is CASSLRGGNNEQFF. In DNA, the CDR3 is TGTGCCAGCAGTTTACGTGGGGGGAACAATGAGCAGTTCTTC.

This chain links TRBV3-1 (or the pseudogene TRBV3-2) with TRBJ2-1, with D possibly matching TRBD2 (6 bases). With 4 bases removed from V and 7 bases from J, the gap between germline ends came to 20 bases. The germline CDR1 and CDR2 sequences are LGHDT and YNNKEL (reference sequence). CDR3 length: 16 amino acids. The CDR3 sequence: CASSPEASARLNEQFF. The CDR3 nucleotides read TGTGCCAGCAGCCCCGAGGCTAGCGCCCGCCTGAATGAGCAGTTCTTC.

This clone was found once. The V call is TRBV28, the J call TRBJ2-3; 7 bases agree with TRBD2. After removal of 5 bases from V and 6 bases from J, the junction contained 8 bases not matched to a gene. This CDR3 has 14 residues. In germline, CDR1 is MDHEN, CDR2 SYDVKM. This CDR3 reads CASSREGGRDTQYF. CDR3 in DNA: TGTGCCAGCAGTAGGGAGGGCGGAAGGGATACGCAGTATTTT. Full variable domain (remainder filled in from reference TRBV28 and TRBJ2-3): DVKVTQSSRYLVKRTGEKVFLECVQDMDHENMFWYRQDPGLGLRLIYFSYDVKMKEKGDIPEGYSVSREKKERFSLILESASTNQTSMYLCASSREGGRDTQYFGPGTRLTVL.

The V gene is TRBV10-2, the J gene TRBJ1-4; D is unclear. The CDR3 is made up of 11 amino acids. Trimming removed 4 bases from V and 11 bases from J, with 8 bases in between. Per the germline V gene, CDR1 is WSHSY and CDR2 is SAAADI. For the CDR3, the DNA is TGCGCCAGCAGTGGGCAGCGGAAACTGTTTTTT. This gives the protein CASSGQRKLFF.

The chain is built from TRBV11-2 and TRBJ1-3; unclear D gene. This CDR3 region has 14 residues. Per germline, CDR1 SGHAT and CDR2 FQNNGV. V lost 5 bases and J lost 8, with 16 bases in between. This CDR3 is CASSPWTRGDTIYF. The CDR3 region has the DNA TGTGCCAGCAGCCCCTGGACGCGCGGGGACACCATATATTTT. The variable domain in full, completed from reference TRBV11-2 and TRBJ1-3, reads EAGVAQSPRYKIIEKRQSVAFWCNPISGHATLYWYQQILGQGPKLLIQFQNNGVVDDSQLPKDRFSAERLKGVDSTLKIQPAKLEDSAVYLCASSPWTRGDTIYFGEGSWLTVV.

V gene TRBV3-1 (or the pseudogene TRBV3-2) combines with J gene TRBJ1-1, with 9 positions matching TRBD1. V trimming: 4 bases; J trimming: 7 bases; junction bases outside the gene matches: 13. The CDR3 has 16 amino acids. CDR1 is LGHDT and CDR2 is YNNKEL in the germline V gene (reference sequence). The CDR3 loop reads CASSRRTGTGNGEAFF. The CDR3 nucleotides read TGTGCCAGCAGCCGCAGAACCGGGACAGGGAACGGTGAAGCTTTCTTT.